This T cell receptor beta chain was captured by sequencing in a study of T cell repertoires in cytomegalovirus infection. Study-wide background: Shared public TCR beta signatures pointed to both CMV infection and a matching HLA type. Study conclusions and caveats: What dominated the ex vivo response were HLA-C-restricted CMV-specific TCR beta clonotypes. Individuals carrying CMV plus the relevant HLA were identified by cumulative frequency of public TCR beta families.

Turning to this clonotype: Its antigen is as yet unknown.

TCRdb independently ran MiXCR on the reads; one entry per CDR3 protein. In the table there are 150,000 to 200,000 distinct CDR3 sequences, 28% of which are singletons. CDR3 length: 14 amino acids. The V and J ends lost 3 bases and 0 bases respectively, with 6 bases between them. CDR1 is LNHDA and CDR2 is SQIVND in the germline V gene (reference sequence). The chain uses TRBV19 and TRBJ1-5; D unclear. Specimen: PBMCs. The sequence was obtained from a human donor in good health (CMV status not recorded). Some clones in this sample may be carry-over from other donors' samples. CDR3 sequence (DNA): TGTGCCAGTAGTATTGCCAGTAGCAATCAGCCCCAGCATTTT. It translates to CASSIASSNQPQHF.